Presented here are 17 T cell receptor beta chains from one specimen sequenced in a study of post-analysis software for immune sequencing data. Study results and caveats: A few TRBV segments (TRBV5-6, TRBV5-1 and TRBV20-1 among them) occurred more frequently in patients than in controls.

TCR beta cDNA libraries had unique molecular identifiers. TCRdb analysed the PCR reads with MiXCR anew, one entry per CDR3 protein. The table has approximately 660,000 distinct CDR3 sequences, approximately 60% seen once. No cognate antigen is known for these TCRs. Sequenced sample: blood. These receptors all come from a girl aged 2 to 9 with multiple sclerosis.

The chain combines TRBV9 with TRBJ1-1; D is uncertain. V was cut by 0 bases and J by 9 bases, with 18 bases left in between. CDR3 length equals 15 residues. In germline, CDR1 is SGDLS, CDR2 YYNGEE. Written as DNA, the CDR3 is TGTGCCAGCAGCGTAGCCGGCTCGGAGCTCTCCCAAGCTTTCTTT. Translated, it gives CASSVAGSELSQAFF.

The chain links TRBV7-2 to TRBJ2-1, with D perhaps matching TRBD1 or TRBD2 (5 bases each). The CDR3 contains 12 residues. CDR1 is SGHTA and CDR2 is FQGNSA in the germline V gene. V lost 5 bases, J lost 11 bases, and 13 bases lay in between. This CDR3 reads CASSQGTTKQFF. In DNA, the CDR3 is TGTGCCAGCAGCCAAGGGACGACCAAGCAGTTCTTC.

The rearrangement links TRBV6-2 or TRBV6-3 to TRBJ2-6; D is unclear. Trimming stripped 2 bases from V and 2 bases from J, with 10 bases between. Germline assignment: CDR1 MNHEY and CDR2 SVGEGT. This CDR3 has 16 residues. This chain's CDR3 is CASSYRSGPGANVLTF. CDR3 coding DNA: TGTGCCAGCAGTTACCGTTCTGGGCCTGGGGCCAACGTCCTGACTTTC.

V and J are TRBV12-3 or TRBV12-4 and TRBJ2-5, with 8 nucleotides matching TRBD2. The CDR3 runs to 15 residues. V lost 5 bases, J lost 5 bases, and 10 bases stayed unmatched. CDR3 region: CASSLPGGPGETQYF. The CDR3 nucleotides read TGTGCCAGCAGTCTCCCGGGGGGGCCCGGGGAGACCCAGTACTTC.

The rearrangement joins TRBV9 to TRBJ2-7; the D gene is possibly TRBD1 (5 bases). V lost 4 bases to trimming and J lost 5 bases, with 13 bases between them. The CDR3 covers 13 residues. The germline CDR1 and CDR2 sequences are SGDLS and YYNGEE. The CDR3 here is CASSHQGRDEQYF. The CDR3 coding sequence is TGTGCCAGCAGCCATCAGGGTCGGGACGAGCAGTACTTC.

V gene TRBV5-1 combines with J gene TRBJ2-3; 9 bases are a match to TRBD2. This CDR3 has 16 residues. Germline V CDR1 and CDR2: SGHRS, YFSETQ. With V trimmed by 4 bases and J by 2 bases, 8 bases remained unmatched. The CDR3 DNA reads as TGCGCCAGCAGCCCCCCTAGCGGGGCCAACACAGATACGCAGTATTTT. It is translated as CASSPPSGANTDTQYF. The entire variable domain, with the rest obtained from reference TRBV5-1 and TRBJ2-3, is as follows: KAGVTQTPRYLIKTRGQQVTLSCSPISGHRSVSWYQQTPGQGLQFLFEYFSETQRNKGNFPGRFSGRQFSNSRSEMNVSTLELGDSALYLCASSPPSGANTDTQYFGPGTRLTVL.

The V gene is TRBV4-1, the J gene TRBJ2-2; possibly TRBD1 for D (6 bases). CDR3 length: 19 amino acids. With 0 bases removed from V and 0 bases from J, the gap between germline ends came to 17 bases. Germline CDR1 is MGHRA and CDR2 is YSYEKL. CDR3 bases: TGCGCCAGCAGCCAAGAGGAATACCGGGACACCTCGAACACCGGGGAGCTGTTTTTT. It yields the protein CASSQEEYRDTSNTGELFF.

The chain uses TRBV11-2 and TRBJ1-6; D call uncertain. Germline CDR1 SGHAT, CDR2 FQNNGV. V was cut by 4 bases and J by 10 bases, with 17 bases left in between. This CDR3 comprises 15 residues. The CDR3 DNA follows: TGTGCCAGCAGCTCGCCCTGGGTCAGAAAATCACCCCTCCACTTT. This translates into CASSSPWVRKSPLHF.

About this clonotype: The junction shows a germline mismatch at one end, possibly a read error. The CDR3 reads CSVEDRGQGPTEAFF. As DNA, the CDR3 is TGCAGTGTTGAAGATCGAGGACAGGGCCCCACTGAAGCTTTCTTT. V gene TRBV29-1 combines with J gene TRBJ1-1; 8 bases are shared with TRBD1. The CDR3 covers 15 residues. CDR1 and CDR2 from the germline V gene are SQVTM and ANQGSEA.

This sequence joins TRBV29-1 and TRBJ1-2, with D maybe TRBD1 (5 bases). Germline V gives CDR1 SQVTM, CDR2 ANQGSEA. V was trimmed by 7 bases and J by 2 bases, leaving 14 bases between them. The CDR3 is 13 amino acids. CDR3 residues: CSAGSGMNYGYTF. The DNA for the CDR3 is TGCAGCGCTGGATCAGGGATGAACTATGGCTACACCTTC.

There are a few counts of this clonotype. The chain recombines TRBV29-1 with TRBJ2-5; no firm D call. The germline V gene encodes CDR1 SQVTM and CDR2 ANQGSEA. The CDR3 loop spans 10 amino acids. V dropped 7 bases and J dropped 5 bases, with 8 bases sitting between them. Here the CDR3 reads CSGNGETQYF. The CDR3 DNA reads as TGCAGCGGGAATGGGGAGACCCAGTACTTC.

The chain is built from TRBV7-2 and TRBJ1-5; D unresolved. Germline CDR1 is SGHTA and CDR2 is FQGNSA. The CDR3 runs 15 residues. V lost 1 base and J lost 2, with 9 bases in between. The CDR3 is CASSLDGGRNQPQHF. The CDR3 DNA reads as TGTGCCAGCAGCTTAGACGGTGGGCGCAATCAGCCCCAGCATTTT. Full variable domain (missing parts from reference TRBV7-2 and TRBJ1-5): GAGVSQSPSNKVTEKGKDVELRCDPISGHTALYWYRQSLGQGLEFLIYFQGNSAPDKSGLPSDRFSAERTGGSVSTLTIQRTQQEDSAVYLCASSLDGGRNQPQHFGDGTRLSIL.

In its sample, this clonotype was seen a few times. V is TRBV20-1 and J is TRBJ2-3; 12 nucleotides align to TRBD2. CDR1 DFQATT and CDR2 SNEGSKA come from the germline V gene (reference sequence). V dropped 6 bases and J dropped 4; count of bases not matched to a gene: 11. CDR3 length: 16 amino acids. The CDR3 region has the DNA TGCAGTGCCTCGGGACTAGCGGGCCCTCCGGCAGATACGCAGTATTTT. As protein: CSASGLAGPPADTQYF.

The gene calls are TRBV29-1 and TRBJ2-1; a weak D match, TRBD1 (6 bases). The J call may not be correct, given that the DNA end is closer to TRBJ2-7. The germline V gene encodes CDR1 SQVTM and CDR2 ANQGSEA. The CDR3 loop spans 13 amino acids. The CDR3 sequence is CSVARDNSYEQYF. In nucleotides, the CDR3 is TGCAGCGTTGCCCGGGACAATTCCTACGAGCAGTACTTC.

CDR3 sequence: CSARGQSGNYGYTF. In nucleotides, the CDR3 is TGCAGTGCTAGGGGACAAAGCGGGAACTATGGCTACACCTTC. The rearrangement uses TRBV20-1 and TRBJ1-2; weak D call: TRBD1 (6 bases). Trimming took off 3 bases at V and 2 bases at J, with 13 bases between the two ends. There are 14 residues in the CDR3. Germline CDR1 and CDR2: DFQATT and SNEGSKA (reference sequence).

The CDR3 DNA is TGCGCCAGCAGCGGGACTGGAACCTCCTCCTACAATGAGCAGTTCTTC. Its protein is CASSGTGTSSYNEQFF. V is TRBV5-1 and J is TRBJ2-1; D perhaps matches TRBD2 (6 bases). V gave up 4 bases and J gave up 0 bases, with 14 bases separating them. In germline, CDR1 is SGHRS, CDR2 YFSETQ. The CDR3 has 16 residues.

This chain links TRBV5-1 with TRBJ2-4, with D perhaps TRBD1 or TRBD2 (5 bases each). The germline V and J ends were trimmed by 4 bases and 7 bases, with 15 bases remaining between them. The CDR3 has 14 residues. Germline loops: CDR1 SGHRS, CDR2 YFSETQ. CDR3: CASSPTPEGNIQYF. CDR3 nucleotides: TGCGCCAGCAGCCCGACCCCCGAGGGGAACATTCAGTACTTC.